Below are 26 T cell receptor beta chains sequenced from a single sample in a study of blood T cell repertoires in COVID-19. Sequencing was performed with immunoSEQ multiplex PCR; in TCRdb, only in-frame clones are kept and a portion is missing. This sample has 60,000 to 75,000 clones, with roughly 80% found just once. The sample taken for sequencing was peripheral blood. Receptors were obtained from a woman older than 75 with acute or convalescent COVID-19.

The rearrangement uses TRBV27 and TRBJ2-7; 8 bases match TRBD1. The CDR3 extends over 17 amino acids. Germline V gene lookup returns CDR1 MNHEY and CDR2 SMNVEV (reference sequence). V lost 3 bases to trimming and J lost 0 bases; unmatched junction nucleotides: 10. This CDR3 is CASSLTGVSKSSYEQYF. In nucleotides, the CDR3 is TGTGCCAGCAGTTTGACAGGGGTCTCCAAAAGCTCCTACGAGCAGTACTTC.

This clone occurred a few times. The chain is built from TRBV29-1 and TRBJ2-7; 10 positions agree with TRBD2. Per the germline V gene, CDR1 is SQVTM and CDR2 is ANQGSEA. V was pared by 2 bases and J by 4 bases, with 2 bases of the junction left unmatched. The length of the CDR3 is 13 residues. CDR3 residues: CSVELLAGYEQYF. In nucleotides, the CDR3 is TGCAGCGTTGAACTACTAGCGGGATACGAGCAGTACTTC.

V and J are TRBV7-9 and TRBJ2-1; maybe TRBD1 (6 bases). V dropped 5 bases and J dropped 2 bases, with 13 bases sitting between them. Germline values: CDR1 SEHNR, CDR2 FQNEAQ (reference sequence). There are 15 residues in the CDR3. DNA for the CDR3: TGTGCCAGCAGCCCCGTAGGGGGAGCCTACAATGAGCAGTTCTTC. Translated: CASSPVGGAYNEQFF.

The genes are TRBV5-1 and TRBJ2-7; the match to TRBD2 covers 10 bases. This CDR3 contains 16 residues. V lost 6 bases and J lost 0; bases outside the gene matches: 9. Germline CDR1 and CDR2: SGHRS and YFSETQ. CDR3 sequence: CASTVLAGADSYEQYF. For the CDR3, the DNA is TGCGCCAGCACGGTCCTAGCGGGGGCCGACTCCTACGAGCAGTACTTC.

The J gene is TRBJ1-2, the V gene TRBV2; D is undetermined. This CDR3 region has 14 residues. With 2 bases removed from V and 2 bases from J, the gap between germline ends came to 9 bases. Germline lookup yields CDR1 SNHLY and CDR2 FYNNEI. The chain's CDR3 is CASSEFPQNYGYTF. CDR3 sequence (DNA): TGTGCCAGCAGTGAATTCCCACAGAACTATGGCTACACCTTC.

This sequence joins TRBV7-2 and TRBJ2-5; possibly TRBD2 for D (7 bases). The CDR3 length is 14 residues. With 5 bases removed from V and 3 bases from J, the gap between germline ends came to 13 bases. The V gene's germline CDR1 is SGHTA and CDR2 FQGNSA. CDR3 residues: CASSLGGPKETQYF. CDR3 coding DNA: TGTGCCAGCAGCCTCGGGGGGCCAAAAGAGACCCAGTACTTC.

The chain employs TRBV27 and TRBJ2-1; D is unresolved. Between the trimmed V and J ends, which lost 0 bases and 8 bases, there was a span of 5 bases. Germline V CDR1 and CDR2: MNHEY, SMNVEV (reference sequence). The CDR3 runs to 12 residues. The CDR3 sequence: CASSLSRDEQFF. For the CDR3, the DNA is TGTGCCAGCAGTTTATCGCGCGATGAGCAGTTCTTC.

In its sample, this clone was seen a few times. This rearrangement joins TRBV9 to TRBJ2-3, with D uncertain. The CDR3 length is 14 residues. The germline CDR1 and CDR2 sequences are SGDLS and YYNGEE. V was cut by 0 bases and J by 1 base, with 6 bases left in between. In DNA, the CDR3 is TGTGCCAGCAGCGTAGGTAGCCGCACAGATACGCAGTATTTT. It encodes CASSVGSRTDTQYF. Together with reference TRBV9 and TRBJ2-3, the CDR3 gives the full variable domain: DSGVTQTPKHLITATGQRVTLRCSPRSGDLSVYWYQQSLDQGLQFLIQYYNGEERAKGNILERFSAQQFPDLHSELNLSSLELGDSALYFCASSVGSRTDTQYFGPGTRLTVL.

CDR3 sequence (DNA): TGTGCCAGCAGTACCCCAAGACAGGGAGAGACCCAGTACTTC. Protein product: CASSTPRQGETQYF. The V and J genes are TRBV27 and TRBJ2-5; TRBD1 aligns across 7 bases. Germline V gene sequence: CDR1 MNHEY, CDR2 SMNVEV (reference sequence). The CDR3 length is 14 residues. The V segment lost 5 bases and the J segment 4 bases; nucleotides outside the gene matches: 7.

The chain recombines TRBV19 with TRBJ1-2, with TRBD1 matching 10 bases. The CDR3 is 15 amino acids. With 8 bases clipped from V and 4 bases from J, the junction kept 10 bases outside the gene matches. The germline V gene encodes CDR1 LNHDA and CDR2 SQIVND (reference sequence). CDR3 region: CASGTDRGRLYGYTF. The CDR3 DNA is TGTGCCAGTGGAACCGACAGGGGGCGGCTCTATGGCTACACCTTC.

The genes are TRBV28 and TRBJ2-5, with D hard to call. The V gene's germline CDR1 is MDHEN and CDR2 SYDVKM. Trimming pared 7 bases from V and 5 bases from J, leaving 11 bases between. The CDR3 is made up of 12 amino acids. The CDR3 region has the DNA TGTGCCAGCATTAGTGGAGACGAGACCCAGTACTTC. Translation: CASISGDETQYF.

The V gene is TRBV6-5, the J gene TRBJ2-1; weak D call: TRBD1 (6 bases). With 9 bases removed from V and 5 bases from J, the gap between germline ends came to 11 bases. The CDR3 is 12 amino acids. Germline V lookup: CDR1 MNHEY, CDR2 SVGAGI. The CDR3 DNA reads TGTGCCAGTTTCGGACAGAACAATGAGCAGTTCTTC. Amino acid sequence: CASFGQNNEQFF.

This clone was detected a few times. This chain joins TRBV4-1 and TRBJ1-2, with D uncertain. CDR1 MGHRA and CDR2 YSYEKL come from the germline V gene. The CDR3 is made up of 16 amino acids. Between the trimmed V and J ends, which lost 0 bases and 1 base, there was a span of 12 bases. The CDR3 spells CASSQDVRGFNYGYTF. In nucleotides, the CDR3 is TGCGCCAGCAGCCAAGATGTTCGGGGATTTAACTATGGCTACACCTTC.

The chain has TRBV5-4 and TRBJ2-5; 10 bases align to TRBD1. Germline V gives CDR1 SGHNT, CDR2 YYREEE (reference sequence). The ends lost 4 bases at V and 5 bases at J; junction bases unmatched: 17. The CDR3 length is 18 residues. The CDR3 is CASSLVGLGTGVEETQYF. Here the CDR3 DNA reads TGTGCCAGCAGCCTGGTGGGACTAGGGACAGGGGTGGAGGAGACCCAGTACTTC.

This clone was recorded a few times. The V and J genes are TRBV2 and TRBJ2-3, with 10 bases fitting TRBD2. Germline V gene sequence: CDR1 SNHLY, CDR2 FYNNEI. V shed 4 bases, J shed 1 base, and the junction held 8 bases outside the gene matches. The length of the CDR3 is 17 residues. CDR3 region: CASSVGASGGRTDTQYF. For the CDR3, the DNA is TGTGCCAGCAGTGTAGGGGCTAGCGGGGGCCGCACAGATACGCAGTATTTT.

In DNA, the CDR3 is TGTGCCAGCAGTTCAACTAGGAGGGGCTACGAGCAGTACTTC. This translates into CASSSTRRGYEQYF. The genes are TRBV27 and TRBJ2-7; TRBD2 might be the D (6 bases). V lost 4 bases, J lost 3 bases, and 13 bases lay in between. The length of the CDR3 is 14 residues. The germline gives CDR1 MNHEY, CDR2 SMNVEV (reference sequence).

CDR3 nucleotides: TGTGCCAGCAACGGAAACAGGGCCAGAAAGGCTGAAGCTTTCTTT. It translates to CASNGNRARKAEAFF. This sequence joins TRBV6-5 and TRBJ1-1; D perhaps matches TRBD1 (6 bases). CDR1 and CDR2 from the germline V gene are MNHEY and SVGAGI. V lost 7 bases to trimming and J lost 6 bases, with 21 bases between them. The CDR3 is made up of 15 amino acids.

This clone was seen only once. The chain recombines TRBV6-5 with TRBJ1-6; D is unclear. Germline values: CDR1 MNHEY, CDR2 SVGAGI. The CDR3 sequence is 14 residues long. The V gene lost 7 bases and the J gene lost 0 bases, with 7 bases spanning the gap. Written as DNA, the CDR3 is TGTGCCAGCACTGTCAGCTCCTATAATTCACCCCTCCACTTT. Translating gives CASTVSSYNSPLHF.

The chain joins TRBV18 to TRBJ2-5; 9 positions match TRBD1. The germline V gene encodes CDR1 KGHSH and CDR2 LQKENI. CDR3 size: 17 residues. The junction had 14 bases not matched to a gene; V was cut back by 6 bases and J by 3 bases. DNA of the CDR3: TGTGCCAGCTCCCCAAGACAGGGGGTTGAAGGGGAAGAGACCCAGTACTTC. Translated: CASSPRQGVEGEETQYF.

The chain uses TRBV5-1 and TRBJ1-1, with D hard to call. Germline values: CDR1 SGHRS, CDR2 YFSETQ. V was shortened by 8 bases and J by 2 bases, with 13 bases between the two germline ends. This CDR3 has 13 amino acids. Written as DNA, the CDR3 is TGCGCCAGTAGGCTAGACCCAAACACTGAAGCTTTCTTT. The encoded protein is CASRLDPNTEAFF.

The J gene is TRBJ2-3, the V gene TRBV5-1; a weak D match, TRBD1 (5 bases). Looked up from germline, CDR1 is SGHRS and CDR2 is YFSETQ. V lost 3 bases and J 0 bases, leaving 8 bases between the germline ends. CDR3 length: 14 amino acids. The CDR3 sequence is CASSSRDSTDTQYF. CDR3 DNA: TGCGCCAGCAGCTCCAGGGATAGCACAGATACGCAGTATTTT.

The chain links TRBV5-6 to TRBJ1-4, with TRBD1 identical over 8 bases. The CDR3 covers 14 residues. V lost 2 bases to trimming and J lost 8 bases; unmatched junction nucleotides: 5. Per germline, CDR1 SGHDT and CDR2 YYEEEE. The CDR3 sequence is CASSFQGAGEKLFF. The CDR3 DNA reads TGTGCCAGCAGCTTCCAGGGGGCTGGAGAAAAACTGTTTTTT. Full variable domain (rest looked up from reference TRBV5-6 and TRBJ1-4): DAGVTQSPTHLIKTRGQQVTLRCSPKSGHDTVSWYQQALGQGPQFIFQYYEEEERQRGNFPDRFSGHQFPNYSSELNVNALLLGDSALYLCASSFQGAGEKLFFGSGTQLSVL.

The V and J genes are TRBV5-1 and TRBJ2-3, with 8 nucleotides matching TRBD2. This CDR3 contains 17 residues. The V and J ends lost 0 bases and 3 bases, in that order; junction bases with no gene match: 9. Germline CDR1 reads SGHRS; CDR2 reads YFSETQ. The CDR3 spells CASSLGLLAGSTDTQYF. The CDR3 nucleotides read TGCGCCAGCAGCTTGGGTCTCCTAGCGGGCTCGACAGATACGCAGTATTTT.

V and J are TRBV19 and TRBJ2-1, with D perhaps TRBD1 (5 bases). The V and J ends lost 5 bases and 1 base respectively, with 12 bases between them. CDR3 length: 15 residues. Germline V lookup: CDR1 LNHDA, CDR2 SQIVND (reference sequence). This chain's CDR3 is CASSSDRASYNEQFF. CDR3 bases: TGTGCCAGTAGTTCCGACAGAGCGTCCTACAATGAGCAGTTCTTC.

Concerning this clone: Because the CDR3 is missing its conserved closing phenylalanine or tryptophan, this is likely a read error. Because the CDR3's place on the DNA is in doubt, the DNA is left out and the CDR3 is given as listed by TCRdb. The chain recombines TRBV12-2 with TRBJ2-7; whether TRBD1, the table's D call, matches the DNA was not checked. TRBV12-2 is flagged as a pseudogene. 11 amino acids form the CDR3, both terminal residues included. The CDR3 spells CASRLGEEGAD.

The chain employs TRBV18 and TRBJ1-1; D gene unclear. The V end lost 1 base, the J end lost 4 bases, and 10 bases lay between the germline ends. This CDR3 is 14 amino acids long. Germline V gives CDR1 KGHSH, CDR2 LQKENI. This CDR3 reads CASSPQEQFTEAFF. The CDR3 DNA sequence: TGTGCCAGCTCACCACAGGAACAGTTCACTGAAGCTTTCTTT.